A single sample gave rise to the 5 T cell receptor beta chains below, sequenced in a study of post-analysis software for immune sequencing data. Study-level points and caveats: Elevated frequency relative to controls characterized several TRBV segments in patients, TRBV5-6, TRBV5-1 and TRBV20-1 among them.

What these receptors recognize is not known. Unique-molecular-identifier-tagged TCR beta cDNA libraries were used. TCRdb used MiXCR to reprocess the PCR reads, holding one entry per CDR3 protein. The sample gives some 240,000 distinct CDR3 sequences, roughly a third of which show up once; around 4.7% is in the top ten. The sequenced sample was blood. Every receptor here comes from a girl aged 5 to 17 with multiple sclerosis.

The V call is TRBV20-1, the J call TRBJ2-2; 9 bases are shared with TRBD2. Germline V lookup: CDR1 DFQATT, CDR2 SNEGSKA (reference sequence). J lost 4 bases, V lost 0 bases, and 9 bases had no gene match. CDR3 length equals 17 residues. Here the CDR3 reads CSARDRLAGTVTGELFF. The CDR3 coding sequence is TGCAGTGCTAGAGATCGCCTAGCGGGGACGGTCACCGGGGAGCTGTTTTTT.

This rearrangement joins TRBV7-9 to TRBJ1-1, with a weak D call TRBD1 (5 bases). The length of the CDR3 is 16 residues. V was cut by 3 bases and J by 1 base, with 15 bases left in between. Germline loops: CDR1 SEHNR, CDR2 FQNEAQ (reference sequence). The CDR3 bases are TGTGCCAGCAGCTTGTACGGTTTTCAGGGGAACACTGAAGCTTTCTTT. Protein: CASSLYGFQGNTEAFF.

J is TRBJ2-7 and V is TRBV13; TRBD1 matches at 9 bases. After removal of 5 bases from V and 1 base from J, the junction contained 6 bases not matched to a gene. Germline CDR1 and CDR2: PRHDT and FYEKMQ (reference sequence). The CDR3 covers 15 residues. This CDR3 reads CASSPGTGISYEQYF. In nucleotides, the CDR3 is TGTGCCAGCAGCCCCGGGACAGGGATTTCCTACGAGCAGTACTTC.

The chain has TRBV28 and TRBJ2-7; D unresolved. Trimming shortened V by 6 bases and J by 6 bases, and 15 bases separated the two germline ends. The CDR3 is made up of 13 amino acids. Germline CDR1 reads MDHEN; CDR2 reads SYDVKM. The CDR3 loop reads CASSRPIGSEQYF. CDR3 bases: TGTGCCAGCAGCCGACCAATCGGTAGCGAGCAGTACTTC.

Concerning this clonotype itself: A read error may be the cause here, since a much bigger clone is one base away. The chain is built from TRBV5-1 and TRBJ2-1, with D possibly matching TRBD2 (6 bases). Germline CDR1 is SGHRS and CDR2 is YFSETQ. CDR3 length: 16 amino acids. V shed 0 bases and J shed 5 bases, with 15 bases lying between them. DNA for the CDR3: TGCGCCAGCAGCTTGGCCGGTAGCGGACCGCACAATGAGCAGTTCTTC. Translation: CASSLAGSGPHNEQFF.